The rows below give T cell receptor beta chains drawn from one sample of a study of blood T cell repertoires in COVID-19. Sequenced by immunoSEQ multiplex PCR; TCRdb stores in-frame clones only, minus some. The sample comprises about 480,000 clones, nearly 90% of which are singletons, and approximately 0.9% rests with the top ten. The sequencing input was peripheral blood. These receptors were obtained from a man between 18 and 29 years old with COVID-19, enrolled during active disease. CDR3s include the opening cysteine and the closing phenylalanine or tryptophan. Clone size is shown for a subset of rows, as once, few, many or a class of expanded clone.

TRBJ2-1,TRBV5-6,-,CASSFRQGDEQFF
TRBJ2-7,TRBV24-1,-,CATSDRGLATEQYF
TRBJ2-1,TRBV2,-,CASSEQGSYNEQFF
TRBJ2-7,TRBV7-8,-,CASSRGRSTQPEQYF
TRBJ1-1,TRBV3-1/TRBV3-2,-,CASSPMDRLNTEAFF
TRBJ2-5,TRBV6-1,-,CASSDKAGDSQETQYF
TRBJ1-4,TRBV7-9,-,CASSLASGDGNEKLFF
TRBJ2-7,TRBV28,-,CASSWGGTGWYEQYF
TRBJ1-1,TRBV7-3,-,CASSSRPGHSNTEAFF
TRBJ2-2,TRBV18,-,CASSPPSRGLGGELFF
TRBJ2-2,TRBV21-1,-,CASSNLLPGLAGLLNTGELFF
TRBJ2-7,TRBV27,-,CASSFGAGSSYEQYF
TRBJ1-3,TRBV30,-,CALRAGNLPGNTIYF
TRBJ1-4,TRBV27,-,CASSSLWGQEFGKLFF
TRBJ1-5,TRBV19,-,CASSRDRLNQPQHF
TRBJ1-1,TRBV18,-,CASSQTGSMNTEAFF
TRBJ2-3,TRBV10-2,-,CATQGDTQYF
TRBJ1-1,TRBV6-5,-,CASSYSKGTEAFF
TRBJ1-5,TRBV6-1,-,CASSEAFRAQHF
TRBJ2-5,TRBV3-1/TRBV3-2,-,CASSQVPSGGSQETQYF
TRBJ2-7,TRBV5-1,few,CASSWDFYYEQYF
TRBJ2-1,TRBV3-1/TRBV3-2,-,CASSQGVGGYNEQFF
TRBJ2-2,TRBV9,-,CASSAWTSGGYTGELFF
TRBJ1-2,TRBV2,-,CASSQQGIYGYTF
TRBJ2-6,TRBV27,once,CASTPRGGTSGANVLTF
TRBJ2-3,TRBV19,-,CATDLGSGRGGRTQYF
TRBJ2-3,TRBV10-1,-,CASSETNTGGPTDTQYF
TRBJ2-1,TRBV25-1,-,CASSESSGGNEQFF
TRBJ2-5,TRBV27,few,CASSLTGGYQETQYF
TRBJ2-3,TRBV6-5,-,CASRQGLYTDTQYF
TRBJ2-7,TRBV20-1,-,CSARQGYEQYF